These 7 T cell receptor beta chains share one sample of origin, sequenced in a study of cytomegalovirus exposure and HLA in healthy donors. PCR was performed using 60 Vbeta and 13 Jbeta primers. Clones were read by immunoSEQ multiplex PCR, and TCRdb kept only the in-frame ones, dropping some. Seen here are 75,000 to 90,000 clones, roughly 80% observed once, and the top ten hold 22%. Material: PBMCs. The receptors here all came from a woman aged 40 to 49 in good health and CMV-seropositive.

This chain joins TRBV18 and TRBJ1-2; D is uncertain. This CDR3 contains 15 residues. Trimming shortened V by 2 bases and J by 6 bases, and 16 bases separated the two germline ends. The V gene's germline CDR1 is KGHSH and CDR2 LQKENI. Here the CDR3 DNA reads TGTGCCAGCTCACCAGATATTAAAGCGAAAGATGGCTACACCTTC. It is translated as CASSPDIKAKDGYTF.

The CDR3 region is CASSRVAESYEQYF. The CDR3 region has the DNA TGTGCCAGCAGTAGAGTAGCGGAATCCTACGAGCAGTACTTC. The chain recombines TRBV6-5 with TRBJ2-7; TRBD2 is a possible D gene (6 bases). This CDR3 region has 14 residues. Trimming pared 5 bases from V and 1 base from J, leaving 12 bases between. The germline CDR1 and CDR2 sequences are MNHEY and SVGAGI.

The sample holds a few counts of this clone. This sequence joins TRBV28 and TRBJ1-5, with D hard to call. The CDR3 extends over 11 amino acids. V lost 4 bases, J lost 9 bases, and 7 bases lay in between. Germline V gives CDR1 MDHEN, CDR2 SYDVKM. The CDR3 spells CASSSPWPQHF. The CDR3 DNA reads TGTGCCAGCAGTTCCCCGTGGCCCCAGCATTTT.

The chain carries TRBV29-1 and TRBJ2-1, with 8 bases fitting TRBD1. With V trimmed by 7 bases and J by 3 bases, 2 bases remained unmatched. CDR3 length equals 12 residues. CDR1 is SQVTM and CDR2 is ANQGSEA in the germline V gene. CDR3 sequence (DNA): TGCAGCGGTGGACAGGGCTACAATGAGCAGTTCTTC. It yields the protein CSGGQGYNEQFF.

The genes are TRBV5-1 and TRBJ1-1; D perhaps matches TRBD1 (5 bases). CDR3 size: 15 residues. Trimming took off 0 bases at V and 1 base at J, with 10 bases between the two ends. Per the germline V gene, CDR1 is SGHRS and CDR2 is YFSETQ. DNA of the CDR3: TGCGCCAGCAGCTTGGTAGACAGTAGGAACACTGAAGCTTTCTTT. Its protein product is CASSLVDSRNTEAFF.

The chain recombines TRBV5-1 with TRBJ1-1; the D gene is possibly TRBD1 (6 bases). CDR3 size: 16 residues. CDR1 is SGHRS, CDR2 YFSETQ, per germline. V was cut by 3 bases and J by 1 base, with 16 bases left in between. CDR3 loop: CASSSGDDRKNTEAFF. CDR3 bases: TGCGCCAGCAGCTCAGGGGATGACAGGAAGAACACTGAAGCTTTCTTT.

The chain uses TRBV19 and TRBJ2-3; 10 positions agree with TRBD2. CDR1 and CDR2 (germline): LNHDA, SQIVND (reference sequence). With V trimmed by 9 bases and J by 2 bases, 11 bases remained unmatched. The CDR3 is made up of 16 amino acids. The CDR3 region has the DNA TGTGCCAGCCGCTCTCGACTAGCGGGTTACACAGATACGCAGTATTTT. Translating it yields CASRSRLAGYTDTQYF.